The entry below describes one TCR beta chain. This clonotype was counted at least ten times. There is no known antigen for this receptor. No much larger clone is present one base from it, and per-base qualities are unavailable. From the cysteine through the phenylalanine, the CDR3 covers 13 amino acids. CDR3 DNA is the only sequence kept; it has 39 bases, read in frame from the first base. Trimming takes 3 bases off V and 5 bases off J; junction bases not matched to a gene: 2. CDR1 and CDR2, per the germline V gene, are SGHRS and YFSETQ. This entry belongs to a study of CD8+CD57+ T cells in acquired aplastic anemia (dated by TCRdb to the late 2010s). About the study as a whole: A mean of roughly 3.2 ug of DNA, ranging from about 0.19 to 27.4 ug, was extracted from sorted CD4+ and CD8+ cells. A CD8+CD57+ expansion meant a frequency higher than the mean frequency seen in healthy subjects.

Patients chosen for sequencing had shown expansion of CD8+CD57+ cells by flow cytometry. Every patient had a diagnosis of severe acquired aplastic anemia based on International Study of Aplastic Anemia and Agranulocytosis and Camitta criteria. No patient had received any therapy when blood was sampled. In the study, sorted CD4+ and CD8+ blood T cells from patients with severe aplastic anemia and from healthy subjects underwent deep sequencing of TCR repertoires. In the USA, patient enrollment took place under clinicaltrials.gov protocols 00001620, 01623167, 00001397, 00071045, 00081523 and 00961064. Ficoll-Paque density gradient centrifugation was used to isolate peripheral blood mononuclear cells. Before DNA extraction, CD4+ and CD8+ T cells were sorted by FACS or by magnetic beads. Broader findings and caveats from the paper: Around 30 CD8+ CDR3 sequences were found to be shared between patients and controls, but these sequences appeared to be highly expressed in patients and within the immunodominant clones of the patients. Patients and healthy controls showed no significant difference in CD8+ Simpson's diversity (P=0.060).

Profiling of TCR beta VDJ combinations and CDR3 sequences used genomic DNA as the template. An Illumina HiSeq 2000 was the platform used for TCR repertoire sequencing. The published analysis was carried out like this. TRBV/TRBJ rearrangement plots, CDR3 size and DJ length profiles, and Simpson's diversity index were used to assess repertoires. Whichever DNA sequence was most abundant in the deep sequencing data was defined as the immunodominant clone. CDR3 amino acid sequences were screened for sharing across subjects and were compared with published repertoires and the VDJdb database. TCRdb redid the processing of the public reads, applying fastp at Q25 and MiXCR, and retained in-frame beta chains. For every CDR3 protein sequence, its rows merge into one entry that carries the most common genes and DNA. The V and J calls come from TCRdb's annotation, not from the publication. This sample gives roughly 180,000 distinct CDR3 sequences in total; approximately 48% of them show up just once. Of the sample, 10% to 15% is held by the ten largest clones.

The chain couples TRBV5-1 to TRBJ2-7, with 10 junctional bases fitting TRBD1. The receptor was isolated from a human donor with aplastic anemia. The sample was sorted CD4+, CD8+, or CD8+CD57+ T cells (not recorded which) from PBMCs. The nucleotide sequence is TGCGCCAGCAGCTGGGACAGGGGAAACGAGCAGTACTTC. Translated, it reads CASSWDRGNEQYF.